The 27 T cell receptor beta chains in this list originate from one sample, sequenced in a study of cytomegalovirus exposure and HLA in healthy donors (dated by TCRdb to between 2016 and 2019). The library came from the immunoSEQ multiplex PCR assay. For the multiplex PCR, a mixture combining 60 forward primers for TCR Vbeta segments and 13 reverse primers for TCR Jbeta segments was used. TCRdb's version of the immuneACCESS table is confined to in-frame rearrangements and falls short of the full clone set. An unresolved V gene accounts for under half of the shortfall where checked; the remainder is of unknown origin. The table for this sample lists tens of thousands of clones; around 73% of them were counted only once. The ten largest account for less than 3% of the sample. Sequencing input: PBMCs. The receptors here all came from a middle-aged woman in good health and CMV-seropositive.

This chain joins TRBV10-2 and TRBJ2-1; 7 nucleotides agree with TRBD2. Germline CDR1 and CDR2: WSHSY and SAAADI. The CDR3 has 13 amino acids. With V trimmed by 5 bases and J by 8 bases, 6 bases remained unmatched. The CDR3 protein is CASSYRGVDEQFF. Written as DNA, the CDR3 is TGCGCCAGCAGTTACCGGGGGGTGGATGAGCAGTTCTTC.

The chain uses TRBV5-1 and TRBJ1-6; D possibly corresponds to TRBD1 (6 bases). The germline CDR1 and CDR2 sequences are SGHRS and YFSETQ. This CDR3 comprises 16 residues. Trimming pared 4 bases from V and 10 bases from J, leaving 21 bases between. For the CDR3, the DNA is TGCGCCAGCAGCAAAACCGCCCTATTACAGGGATCACCCCTCCACTTT. It yields the protein CASSKTALLQGSPLHF.

This clone was counted only a few times. The chain carries TRBV5-6 and TRBJ2-1; TRBD2 agrees at 8 bases. The CDR3 has 16 residues. From germline, CDR1 is SGHDT and CDR2 YYEEEE. J lost 5 bases, V lost 3 bases, and 10 bases had no gene match. The CDR3 reads CASSWLGGGSNNEQFF. The CDR3 DNA follows: TGTGCCAGCAGCTGGCTGGGCGGGGGGTCGAACAATGAGCAGTTCTTC.

This CDR3 reads CASRPEGEGSPLHF. In DNA form, the CDR3 reads TGTGCCAGCAGACCAGAGGGGGAGGGATCACCCCTCCACTTT. The V and J genes are TRBV28 and TRBJ1-6, with D possibly matching TRBD1 (6 bases). Between the trimmed V and J ends, which lost 6 bases and 10 bases, there was a span of 16 bases. Germline-derived CDR1 and CDR2 are MDHEN and SYDVKM. The CDR3 extends over 14 amino acids.

This clone has only a few counts. The genes are TRBV28 and TRBJ1-1, with unresolved D. The germline CDR1 and CDR2 sequences are MDHEN and SYDVKM. Trimming stripped 5 bases from V and 8 bases from J, with 15 bases between. This CDR3 is built from 13 residues. CDR3 DNA sequence: TGTGCCAGCAGTCCGACGTCCAGGAGGGAAGCTTTCTTT. Its protein product is CASSPTSRREAFF.

This chain links TRBV10-1 with TRBJ2-1; 7 bases line up with TRBD2. The CDR3 contains 16 residues. The V and J ends lost 5 bases and 4 bases, in that order; junction bases with no gene match: 11. The germline V gene has CDR1 WNHNN and CDR2 SYGVQD (reference sequence). The CDR3 DNA reads as TGCGCCAGCAGTCCCTTGGAGGATAGCGGGTACAATGAGCAGTTCTTC. It translates to CASSPLEDSGYNEQFF.

This clone was detected once. The chain employs TRBV29-1 and TRBJ1-5; 7 nucleotides line up with TRBD1. Germline V gives CDR1 SQVTM, CDR2 ANQGSEA. The V gene end was trimmed by 4 bases and the J gene end by 4 bases; junction bases not matched to a gene: 13. The CDR3 sequence is 16 residues long. The CDR3 DNA reads as TGCAGCGTTGCAGGGTTGTCAGGGGGGTCAAATCAGCCCCAGCATTTT. This translates into CSVAGLSGGSNQPQHF.

This CDR3 reads CASSSSFEKLFF. CDR3 DNA sequence: TGTGCCAGCAGTTCCTCTTTCGAAAAACTGTTTTTT. V gene TRBV28 combines with J gene TRBJ1-4, with D uncertain. This CDR3 region has 12 residues. Per the germline V gene, CDR1 is MDHEN and CDR2 is SYDVKM. Trimming pared 4 bases from V and 8 bases from J, leaving 8 bases between.

This clone has just a few counts. The chain has TRBV5-1 and TRBJ2-2, with D unresolved. This CDR3 region has 14 residues. Germline CDR1 SGHRS, CDR2 YFSETQ. Trimming stripped 2 bases from V and 6 bases from J, with 11 bases between. This CDR3 reads CASSLDTYAGELFF. The CDR3 nucleotides read TGCGCCAGCAGCTTAGACACCTACGCCGGGGAGCTGTTTTTT.

The V and J genes are TRBV5-4 and TRBJ1-5; D might be TRBD1 (5 bases). Trimming stripped 3 bases from V and 5 bases from J, with 18 bases between. CDR1 is SGHNT and CDR2 is YYREEE in the germline V gene (reference sequence). The CDR3 length is 16 residues. The CDR3 loop reads CASSWGGGPSDQPQHF. The CDR3 coding sequence is TGTGCCAGCAGCTGGGGGGGTGGGCCAAGCGATCAGCCCCAGCATTTT.

The CDR3 DNA sequence: TGTGCCAGCAGCTCTAGCATGTGGGGGACAGGCTACGAGCAGTACTTC. It is translated as CASSSSMWGTGYEQYF. The V and J genes are TRBV11-2 and TRBJ2-7; 8 bases are shared with TRBD1. Looked up from germline, CDR1 is SGHAT and CDR2 is FQNNGV. Trimming at V came to 4 bases and at J to 3 bases, leaving 11 bases not matched to a gene. This CDR3 comprises 16 residues. The full variable domain, with the rest looked up from reference TRBV11-2 and TRBJ2-7, is EAGVAQSPRYKIIEKRQSVAFWCNPISGHATLYWYQQILGQGPKLLIQFQNNGVVDDSQLPKDRFSAERLKGVDSTLKIQPAKLEDSAVYLCASSSSMWGTGYEQYFGPGTRLTVT.

In its sample, this clone was seen a few times. The rearrangement links TRBV6-4 to TRBJ2-5; 11 nucleotides match TRBD2. The V and J ends lost 3 bases and 1 base, in that order; junction bases with no gene match: 1. Looked up from germline, CDR1 is MRHNA and CDR2 is SNTAGT. There are 15 residues in the CDR3. The chain's CDR3 is CASSETSGGQETQYF. CDR3 bases: TGTGCCAGCAGTGAAACTAGCGGGGGCCAAGAGACCCAGTACTTC.

The rearrangement joins TRBV7-3 to TRBJ1-2, with 7 bases aligning to TRBD1. Looked up from germline, CDR1 is SGHTA and CDR2 is FQGTGA. With V trimmed by 5 bases and J by 5 bases, 11 bases remained unmatched. The CDR3 runs to 15 residues. The CDR3 reads CASSPDRVLSYGYTF. Written as DNA, the CDR3 is TGTGCCAGCAGCCCCGACAGGGTCCTCTCGTATGGCTACACCTTC.

This chain connects TRBV9 to TRBJ2-7, with a tentative D call TRBD2 (6 bases). The CDR3 extends over 14 amino acids. Looked up from germline, CDR1 is SGDLS and CDR2 is YYNGEE. V lost 1 base and J lost 3, with 11 bases in between. CDR3 nucleotides: TGTGCCAGCAGCGTAAGCGGAGGGGACTACGAGCAGTACTTC. As protein: CASSVSGGDYEQYF.

This chain uses TRBV28 with TRBJ2-7; 9 bases line up with TRBD1. There are 15 residues in the CDR3. Unmatched junction bases numbered 4, after V lost 1 base and J lost 3 bases. Germline V gene sequence: CDR1 MDHEN, CDR2 SYDVKM. The CDR3, as DNA: TGTGCCAGCAGTTTATTAAGACAGGGGGTCTACGAGCAGTACTTC. This sequence encodes CASSLLRQGVYEQYF.

The rearrangement uses TRBV6-5 and TRBJ2-7; 10 bases are shared with TRBD1. The CDR3 has 13 residues. Germline CDR1 is MNHEY and CDR2 is SVGAGI. The junction had 5 bases not matched to a gene; V was cut back by 11 bases and J by 1 base. In nucleotides, the CDR3 is TGTGCCTGCGGGACAGGGGCGTCCTACGAGCAGTACTTC. Its translation: CACGTGASYEQYF.

The chain combines TRBV4-3 with TRBJ2-3, with 9 bases fitting TRBD2. The CDR3 loop spans 17 amino acids. CDR1 is LGHNA, CDR2 YSLEER, per germline. With 0 bases clipped from V and 1 base from J, the junction kept 5 bases outside the gene matches. This CDR3 is CASSQDFLAGGTDTQYF. Written as DNA, the CDR3 is TGCGCCAGCAGCCAAGATTTTTTAGCGGGGGGCACAGATACGCAGTATTTT.

The chain uses TRBV9 and TRBJ1-6, with TRBD1 identical over 8 bases. V was clipped by 0 bases and J by 10 bases; unmatched bases: 3. This CDR3 has 14 amino acids. In germline, CDR1 is SGDLS, CDR2 YYNGEE. Written as DNA, the CDR3 is TGTGCCAGCAGCGTAGGGACAGGGCAATCACCCCTCCACTTT. Translated: CASSVGTGQSPLHF.

This clone was observed a few times. The genes are TRBV6-1 and TRBJ2-3; no reliable D call. The germline gives CDR1 MNHNS, CDR2 SASEGT. Trimming stripped 6 bases from V and 6 bases from J, with 10 bases between. This CDR3 has 12 amino acids. The CDR3 region is CASSPERDTQYF. For the CDR3, the DNA is TGTGCCAGCAGCCCGGAGAGGGATACGCAGTATTTT.

The chain is built from TRBV10-3 and TRBJ2-3; 8 nucleotides agree with TRBD1. CDR1 and CDR2 from the germline V gene are ENHRY and SYGVKD. Losses at the gene ends were 6 bases for V and 1 base for J; bases not matched to a gene: 6. This CDR3 is 15 amino acids long. Written as DNA, the CDR3 is TGTGCCATCAGGCCAGGGGGCTTTCGCACAGATACGCAGTATTTT. It encodes CAIRPGGFRTDTQYF.

This chain uses TRBV6-6 with TRBJ2-5; 8 positions match TRBD1. The CDR3 totals 15 residues. V lost 6 bases to trimming and J lost 5 bases; unmatched junction nucleotides: 11. The germline V gene has CDR1 MNHNY and CDR2 SVGAGI (reference sequence). This chain's CDR3 is CASSALTGGHETQYF. The DNA of the CDR3 is TGTGCCAGCAGCGCCCTTACAGGGGGACACGAGACCCAGTACTTC.

The chain joins TRBV7-9 to TRBJ1-1, with no clear D. The CDR3 covers 14 residues. Between the trimmed V and J ends, which lost 5 bases and 5 bases, there was a span of 15 bases. Germline V gene data show CDR1 as SEHNR and CDR2 as FQNEAQ (reference sequence). The CDR3 coding sequence is TGTGCCAGCAGCCCTCAACGGGAAAGGACTGAAGCTTTCTTT. Encoded protein: CASSPQRERTEAFF.

About this clone: A junction boundary mismatches the germline segment, possibly from a read error. This chain uses TRBV6-1 with TRBJ1-1; D might be TRBD1 (5 bases). The germline gives CDR1 MNHNS, CDR2 SASEGT. The CDR3 runs to 13 residues. In DNA form, the CDR3 reads TGTGCCAGCAGTACGGACACTGACACTGAAGCTCTCTTT. Encoded protein: CASSTDTDTEALF.

The genes are TRBV4-2 and TRBJ2-7; D may be TRBD1 (8 bases). The CDR3 is made up of 17 amino acids. Germline lookup yields CDR1 LGHNA and CDR2 YNFKEQ. V lost 1 base and J 3 bases, leaving 19 bases between the germline ends. In DNA form, the CDR3 reads TGTGCCAGCAGCCAAGTCTCCGGGGGGACAGGAGTCTACGAGCAGTACTTC. It is translated as CASSQVSGGTGVYEQYF.

The gene calls are TRBV7-9 and TRBJ2-7; D is perhaps TRBD1 (5 bases). The length of the CDR3 is 14 residues. The germline V gene has CDR1 SEHNR and CDR2 FQNEAQ (reference sequence). The V gene lost 4 bases and the J gene lost 3 bases, with 13 bases spanning the gap. This CDR3 is CASSYIDSSYEQYF. CDR3 DNA sequence: TGTGCCAGCAGCTATATCGACAGTAGCTACGAGCAGTACTTC.

In DNA form, the CDR3 reads TGTGCCAGCAGTACGGGGTCAAATTCCCACTCACCCCTCCACTTT. Translating it yields CASSTGSNSHSPLHF. J is TRBJ1-6 and V is TRBV2; no firm D call. V was clipped by 5 bases and J by 10 bases, with 18 bases between them. Germline V CDR1 and CDR2: SNHLY, FYNNEI. The CDR3 contains 15 residues.

The V and J genes are TRBV5-4 and TRBJ2-6, with D perhaps matching TRBD2 (5 bases). Germline CDR1 SGHNT, CDR2 YYREEE (reference sequence). The CDR3 totals 17 residues. Trimming left V 0 bases short and J 0 bases short, with 10 bases between. The CDR3 nucleotides read TGTGCCAGCAGCTTGGGTCGGGAATACTCTGGGGCCAACGTCCTGACTTTC. It encodes CASSLGREYSGANVLTF.